This paragraph reports one T cell receptor (beta chain). Its antigen is still unknown. This specimen belongs to a study of vaccination and CD4 T cells after COVID-19. CDR3 length: 15 residues. Germline V CDR1 and CDR2: ENHRY, SYGVKD. V trimming: 4 bases; J trimming: 5 bases; junction bases outside the gene matches: 6. This sample's treatment: approximately 10-day PBMC culture with coronavirus spike peptide pools or control peptides (ViraFEST assay). The study sequenced cultured CD4+ T cell DNA using the Oncomine TCR Beta short-read assay. TCRdb called the PCR reads again in MiXCR, with one record for every CDR3 protein. This sample has about 19,000 distinct CDR3 sequences, with around 60% found just once.

This TCR derives from a human donor who had recovered from COVID-19. This chain links TRBV10-3 with TRBJ2-2; 8 nucleotides match TRBD2. The sequencing sample was made of CD4+ T cells from blood, cultured in vitro. The CDR3 DNA reads TGTGCCATCAGTGGAGACGGGAGGGGGACCGGGGAGCTGTTTTTT. Translating it yields CAISGDGRGTGELFF.